The 16 T cell receptor beta chains below all came from one sample that was sequenced in a study of OX40 agonist ivuxolimab in advanced cancers. Libraries were prepared by immunoSEQ multiplex PCR; TCRdb keeps only in-frame clonotypes and omits some of them. The profile shows fewer than 95,000 clones, 90% to 95% of them singletons. The sample was CD4+ or CD8+ T cells sorted from blood, taken in a trial of the OX40 agonist ivuxolimab. These TCRs come from an adult with an advanced solid tumor such as melanoma, head and neck, liver or kidney cancer.

V usage is TRBV6-6 and J usage is TRBJ1-2, with 9 bases that match TRBD1. CDR3 length equals 15 residues. After removal of 3 bases from V and 2 bases from J, the junction contained 4 bases not matched to a gene. Germline V gene lookup returns CDR1 MNHNY and CDR2 SVGAGI (reference sequence). The CDR3 here is CASSYYGQGNYGYTF. The CDR3 coding sequence is TGTGCCAGCAGTTATTACGGACAGGGGAACTATGGCTACACCTTC.

The chain employs TRBV2 and TRBJ2-3, with 10 bases that match TRBD2. CDR1 and CDR2 from the germline V gene are SNHLY and FYNNEI. The CDR3 has 14 residues. After removal of 6 bases from V and 7 bases from J, the junction contained 7 bases not matched to a gene. CDR3 nucleotide sequence: TGTGCCAGCAGCCTAGCGGGAGATCTCTATACGCAGTATTTT. Protein product: CASSLAGDLYTQYF.

The chain employs TRBV11-2 and TRBJ2-7, with TRBD1 matching 9 bases. The CDR3 is 18 residues long. Per germline, CDR1 SGHAT and CDR2 FQNNGV. After removal of 1 base from V and 4 bases from J, the junction contained 14 bases not matched to a gene. This CDR3 reads CASSLASPVGTGSYEQYF. CDR3 DNA sequence: TGTGCCAGCAGCTTAGCTTCACCAGTCGGGACAGGGTCTTACGAGCAGTACTTC.

The chain has TRBV5-1 and TRBJ2-3; possibly TRBD1 for D (5 bases). This CDR3 spans 15 amino acids. V dropped 6 bases and J dropped 2 bases, with 16 bases sitting between them. The germline gives CDR1 SGHRS, CDR2 YFSETQ. The CDR3 DNA reads TGCGCCAGCACCCCTTTAGACAGCCTCACAGATACGCAGTATTTT. Residues: CASTPLDSLTDTQYF.

The CDR3 DNA is TGTGCCAGCAGACCCACTCGTGATGAGCAGTTCTTC. Its translation is CASRPTRDEQFF. The V gene is TRBV6-1, the J gene TRBJ2-1, with D unresolved. Per germline, CDR1 MNHNS and CDR2 SASEGT. Trimming cost V 6 bases and J 8 bases, with 11 bases left between them. CDR3 length equals 12 residues.

V gene TRBV5-5 combines with J gene TRBJ2-5; TRBD2 might be the D (5 bases). Between the trimmed V and J ends, which lost 2 bases and 4 bases, there was a span of 9 bases. This CDR3 comprises 13 residues. From germline, CDR1 is SGHKS and CDR2 YYEKEE (reference sequence). In DNA form, the CDR3 reads TGTGCCAGCAGCTTCGCTAGCCCAGAGACCCAGTACTTC. This gives the protein CASSFASPETQYF. The full variable domain, its missing parts supplied by reference TRBV5-5 and TRBJ2-5, is DAGVTQSPTHLIKTRGQQVTLRCSPISGHKSVSWYQQVLGQGPQFIFQYYEKEERGRGNFPDRFSARQFPNYSSELNVNALLLGDSALYLCASSFASPETQYFGPGTRLLVL.

The chain links TRBV7-3 to TRBJ1-3, with D tentatively TRBD1 (5 bases). The CDR3 runs 17 residues. Between the trimmed V and J ends, which lost 1 base and 0 bases, there was a span of 13 bases. Germline V gene data show CDR1 as SGHTA and CDR2 as FQGTGA. The DNA of the CDR3 is TGTGCCAGCAGCTTAAACCCAGGGACCATCTCTGGAAACACCATATATTTT. Amino acids: CASSLNPGTISGNTIYF.

The DNA for the CDR3 is TGTGCCAGCAGTACAGGGCAGGGAAGCACAGATACGCAGTATTTT. It codes for CASSTGQGSTDTQYF. The chain links TRBV2 to TRBJ2-3, with D possibly matching TRBD1 (6 bases). V lost 5 bases, J lost 0 bases, and 12 bases lay in between. Germline V gene data show CDR1 as SNHLY and CDR2 as FYNNEI. The CDR3 has 15 residues. The variable domain in full, with the rest retrieved from reference TRBV2 and TRBJ2-3, is EPEVTQTPSHQVTQMGQEVILRCVPISNHLYFYWYRQILGQKVEFLVSFYNNEISEKSEIFDDQFSVERPDGSNFTLKIRSTKLEDSAMYFCASSTGQGSTDTQYFGPGTRLTVL.

The V gene is TRBV28, the J gene TRBJ2-5, with 7 bases lining up with TRBD1. The CDR3 sequence is 15 residues long. Per the germline V gene, CDR1 is MDHEN and CDR2 is SYDVKM. Trimming removed 3 bases from V and 3 bases from J; junction bases left unmatched: 7. The DNA for the CDR3 is TGTGCCAGCAGTTTCCCCGGACAGGCGAAAGAGACCCAGTACTTC. This sequence encodes CASSFPGQAKETQYF.

The rearrangement joins TRBV15 to TRBJ2-7; D perhaps matches TRBD1 (5 bases). Germline assignment: CDR1 LNHNV and CDR2 YYDKDF (reference sequence). The length of the CDR3 is 15 residues. The V end was cut by 0 bases, the J end by 5 bases, with 14 bases between. CDR3 residues: CATSRDLRGPHEQYF. The CDR3 coding sequence is TGTGCCACCAGCAGAGATCTTAGGGGCCCCCACGAGCAGTACTTC.

The rearrangement links TRBV7-2 to TRBJ2-6, with D unresolved. This CDR3 spans 14 amino acids. The V end was cut by 3 bases, the J end by 4 bases, with 7 bases between. The germline V gene has CDR1 SGHTA and CDR2 FQGNSA. The CDR3 DNA sequence: TGTGCCAGCAGCTTTCTCCCCGGGGCCAACGTCCTGACTTTC. It is translated as CASSFLPGANVLTF. Full variable domain (remainder filled in from reference TRBV7-2 and TRBJ2-6): GAGVSQSPSNKVTEKGKDVELRCDPISGHTALYWYRQSLGQGLEFLIYFQGNSAPDKSGLPSDRFSAERTGGSVSTLTIQRTQQEDSAVYLCASSFLPGANVLTFGAGSRLTVL.

This chain connects TRBV6-5 to TRBJ1-1; 9 bases match TRBD1. Germline assignment: CDR1 MNHEY and CDR2 SVGAGI. The CDR3 is 14 residues long. J was trimmed by 8 bases and V by 0 bases; bases with no gene match: 4. CDR3 region: CASSYSGQGYEAFF. CDR3 sequence (DNA): TGTGCCAGCAGTTACTCGGGACAGGGTTACGAAGCTTTCTTT.

The rearrangement joins TRBV6-6 to TRBJ2-2, with a possible D match to TRBD1 (5 bases). Germline lookup yields CDR1 MNHNY and CDR2 SVGAGI (reference sequence). Trimming removed 8 bases at V and 3 bases at J, with 10 bases between. The CDR3 has 13 amino acids. The CDR3 here is CASRRVHTGELFF. The CDR3 DNA is TGTGCCAGCCGCAGGGTTCACACCGGGGAGCTGTTTTTT.

The gene calls are TRBV27 and TRBJ2-5; D ambiguous. The germline V and J ends were trimmed by 3 bases and 1 base, with 9 bases remaining between them. The CDR3 covers 14 residues. The germline V gene encodes CDR1 MNHEY and CDR2 SMNVEV (reference sequence). CDR3 amino acids: CASSLGQAQETQYF. The DNA for the CDR3 is TGTGCCAGCAGTTTGGGTCAGGCCCAAGAGACCCAGTACTTC.

J is TRBJ1-2 and V is TRBV19; D remains ambiguous. Looked up from germline, CDR1 is LNHDA and CDR2 is SQIVND (reference sequence). V was trimmed by 2 bases and J by 1 base, leaving 5 bases between them. The CDR3 sequence is 13 residues long. CDR3 loop: CASSIWGNYGYTF. The CDR3 DNA sequence: TGTGCCAGTAGTATATGGGGTAACTATGGCTACACCTTC.

V and J are TRBV25-1 and TRBJ2-1, with 7 bases lining up with TRBD2. Germline lookup yields CDR1 MGHDK and CDR2 SYGVNS. The CDR3 length is 15 residues. V lost 0 bases, J lost 5 bases, and 4 bases stayed unmatched. The CDR3 DNA sequence: TGTGCCAGCAGTGAATATATGGGGGGGAACAATGAGCAGTTCTTC. It yields the protein CASSEYMGGNNEQFF.